What follows are 29 T cell receptor beta chains derived from one specimen sequenced in a study of blood T cell repertoires in COVID-19. Using immunoSEQ multiplex PCR, the repertoire was profiled, and TCRdb retains in-frame clones only, with some absent. The sample records approximately 280,000 clones, approximately 89% being singletons. Sequences were obtained from PBMCs or T cells enriched from blood (not recorded which). The receptors shown here come from a woman aged 55-75 years who had recovered from COVID-19.

V gene TRBV3-1 (or the pseudogene TRBV3-2) combines with J gene TRBJ2-1; 14 positions match TRBD2. CDR1 LGHDT and CDR2 YNNKEL come from the germline V gene (reference sequence). Trimming removed 0 bases from V and 8 bases from J; junction bases left unmatched: 15. The CDR3 is made up of 20 amino acids. CDR3 coding DNA: TGTGCCAGCAGCCAAGATCCTAGACTAGCGGGAGGGAAGGATAGGTATGAGCAGTTCTTC. It yields the protein CASSQDPRLAGGKDRYEQFF.

V and J are TRBV6-1 and TRBJ1-2, with D possibly TRBD1 on 5 matching bases. Germline CDR1 MNHNS, CDR2 SASEGT. Trimming shortened V by 0 bases and J by 2 bases, and 7 bases separated the two germline ends. The CDR3 loop spans 14 amino acids. The CDR3 DNA reads as TGTGCCAGCAGTGAAGCCGGGGGAAACTATGGCTACACCTTC. It is translated as CASSEAGGNYGYTF.

The chain has TRBV5-5 and TRBJ2-3, with 10 nucleotides matching TRBD2. The germline gives CDR1 SGHKS, CDR2 YYEKEE (reference sequence). This CDR3 is built from 16 residues. Losses at the gene ends were 4 bases for V and 2 bases for J; bases not matched to a gene: 7. The CDR3 DNA reads as TGTGCCAGCAGCCCCTCTAGCGGGAGTACCACAGATACGCAGTATTTT. This encodes CASSPSSGSTTDTQYF.

This chain uses TRBV5-4 with TRBJ1-2, with 10 bases aligning to TRBD1. Germline trimming cut 7 bases from V and 6 bases from J; bases unmatched to any gene: 3. The CDR3 is 12 residues long. The germline V gene has CDR1 SGHNT and CDR2 YYREEE (reference sequence). CDR3 region: CASGDRGDGYTF. CDR3 nucleotide sequence: TGTGCCAGCGGGGACAGGGGCGATGGCTACACCTTC.

The chain combines TRBV30 with TRBJ2-7; 7 bases are shared with TRBD1. There are 15 residues in the CDR3. Germline CDR1 and CDR2: GTSNPN and SVGIG (reference sequence). V lost 3 bases to trimming and J lost 0 bases; unmatched junction nucleotides: 8. CDR3 in amino acids: CAWSGKTGSSYEQYF. The CDR3 region has the DNA TGTGCCTGGAGCGGAAAGACAGGGAGCTCCTACGAGCAGTACTTC.

The chain carries TRBV19 and TRBJ2-1; D perhaps matches TRBD2 (5 bases). Trimming cost V 4 bases and J 7 bases, with 11 bases left between them. This CDR3 contains 13 residues. CDR1 LNHDA and CDR2 SQIVND come from the germline V gene (reference sequence). This CDR3 reads CASSTLDSNEQFF. The CDR3 coding sequence is TGTGCCAGTAGTACCTTGGACTCTAATGAGCAGTTCTTC.

This chain uses TRBV9 with TRBJ2-1; 10 bases agree with TRBD1. Germline-derived CDR1 and CDR2 are SGDLS and YYNGEE. V trimming: 2 bases; J trimming: 12 bases; junction bases outside the gene matches: 14. The length of the CDR3 is 16 residues. The CDR3 DNA follows: TGTGCCAGCAGCGTTCTCGGGACAGGGGTGGCTCTTCCGCAGTTCTTC. As protein: CASSVLGTGVALPQFF.

The V gene is TRBV28, the J gene TRBJ1-3; the match to TRBD1 covers 7 bases. Unmatched junction bases numbered 4, after V lost 7 bases and J lost 4 bases. This CDR3 is built from 13 residues. The germline V gene has CDR1 MDHEN and CDR2 SYDVKM. CDR3 protein: CASNRGGGNTIYF. The CDR3 DNA is TGTGCCAGCAACAGGGGTGGGGGAAACACCATATATTTT.

CDR3 sequence: CASSSRTVYEQYF. CDR3 nucleotides: TGTGCCAGCAGCTCTAGGACAGTCTACGAGCAGTACTTC. The chain links TRBV5-5 to TRBJ2-7, with a tentative D call TRBD1 (6 bases). Trimming took 3 bases from V and 3 from J, leaving 10 bases between them. CDR1 is SGHKS, CDR2 YYEKEE, per germline (reference sequence). The CDR3 extends over 13 amino acids.

CDR3 bases: TGTGCCAGCAGCTTAGCAGGACAGGTCACCCAGTACTTC. Translating gives CASSLAGQVTQYF. J is TRBJ2-5 and V is TRBV11-3, with 7 nucleotides matching TRBD1. V shed 1 base and J 8 bases; nucleotides not matched to a gene: 4. The CDR3 consists of 13 residues. Germline V gives CDR1 SGHNT, CDR2 YENEEA.

The V and J genes are TRBV19 and TRBJ1-1; no definite D call. Germline V gene sequence: CDR1 LNHDA, CDR2 SQIVND (reference sequence). V lost 2 bases and J lost 1, with 11 bases in between. The CDR3 is 15 residues long. The CDR3 DNA is TGTGCCAGTAGTATATGGGCAGTCGGGAACACTGAAGCTTTCTTT. Its protein is CASSIWAVGNTEAFF.

The V and J genes are TRBV28 and TRBJ2-3; 8 bases align to TRBD2. Germline V CDR1 and CDR2: MDHEN, SYDVKM. The CDR3 runs 13 residues. Trimming removed 8 bases from V and 4 bases from J; junction bases left unmatched: 5. CDR3 residues: CASGTSGADTQYF. CDR3 DNA sequence: TGTGCCAGCGGAACTAGCGGAGCAGATACGCAGTATTTT.

V and J are TRBV2 and TRBJ2-7, with D tentatively TRBD2 (7 bases). Germline assignment: CDR1 SNHLY and CDR2 FYNNEI. Deletions cut 2 bases from V and 3 bases from J, with 11 bases between. This CDR3 comprises 14 residues. CDR3 in DNA: TGTGCCAGCAGTGAACGGGGGGCCCTCTACGAGCAGTACTTC. It is translated as CASSERGALYEQYF.

The chain recombines TRBV6-6 with TRBJ2-2; weak D call: TRBD2 (6 bases). The V gene lost 5 bases and the J gene lost 5 bases, with 15 bases spanning the gap. The germline V gene encodes CDR1 MNHNY and CDR2 SVGAGI (reference sequence). The CDR3 is 15 residues long. CDR3 coding DNA: TGTGCCAGCAGTCGATCGGACTATCGGACCGGGGAGCTGTTTTTT. Protein sequence: CASSRSDYRTGELFF.

The chain employs TRBV4-1 and TRBJ1-1, with a possible D match to TRBD1 (5 bases). V lost 1 base, J lost 5 bases, and 14 bases lay in between. This CDR3 spans 15 amino acids. CDR1 is MGHRA and CDR2 is YSYEKL in the germline V gene. CDR3 amino acids: CASSQVTGGGTEAFF. For the CDR3, the DNA is TGCGCCAGCAGCCAAGTTACGGGGGGTGGGACTGAAGCTTTCTTT.

J is TRBJ2-1 and V is TRBV5-1, with 10 bases aligning to TRBD2. J gave up 7 bases and V 4 bases, and 11 bases lay outside the gene matches. This CDR3 comprises 16 residues. Germline V gene sequence: CDR1 SGHRS, CDR2 YFSETQ. CDR3 coding DNA: TGCGCCAGCAGCCCCTCCTCAGCGGGAGGGAGGAATGAGCAGTTCTTC. Translated: CASSPSSAGGRNEQFF.

The rearrangement joins TRBV19 to TRBJ1-2, with unresolved D. V was cut by 2 bases and J by 5 bases, with 6 bases left in between. CDR3 length: 12 residues. CDR1 is LNHDA, CDR2 SQIVND, per germline (reference sequence). The DNA of the CDR3 is TGTGCCAGTAGTATATCCCTATATGGCTACACCTTC. Its translation is CASSISLYGYTF.

The chain links TRBV6-5 to TRBJ2-6; 8 positions match TRBD1. Germline values: CDR1 MNHEY, CDR2 SVGAGI. V trimming: 6 bases; J trimming: 11 bases; junction bases outside the gene matches: 6. The CDR3 covers 13 residues. CDR3 protein: CASRDRAGDVLTF. CDR3 in DNA: TGTGCCAGCAGGGACAGGGCAGGAGACGTCCTGACTTTC.

The gene calls are TRBV13 and TRBJ1-4; no clear D. The CDR3 is made up of 15 amino acids. The germline CDR1 and CDR2 sequences are PRHDT and FYEKMQ (reference sequence). V lost 5 bases, J lost 8 bases, and 18 bases lay in between. CDR3 amino acids: CASSTRTDPGEKLFF. As DNA, the CDR3 is TGTGCCAGCAGCACAAGAACAGACCCGGGGGAAAAACTGTTTTTT.

This chain uses TRBV28 with TRBJ1-2; 8 bases line up with TRBD1. CDR1 MDHEN and CDR2 SYDVKM come from the germline V gene. CDR3 length equals 13 residues. J gave up 4 bases and V 6 bases, and 4 bases lay outside the gene matches. This CDR3 reads CASSTGGPYGYTF. CDR3 DNA: TGTGCCAGCAGCACAGGGGGGCCCTATGGCTACACCTTC.

The genes are TRBV1 and TRBJ1-5; the table's D gene call, TRBD1, was not cross checked with the DNA. TRBV1 is annotated as a pseudogene. The CDR3 covers 11 residues. The CDR3, as DNA: TGCACCAGCAGGGGGCATCAGCCCCAGCATTTT. It translates to CTSRGHQPQHF.

The V and J genes are TRBV4-2 and TRBJ2-1; 11 nucleotides line up with TRBD2. The trim removed 4 bases at V and 8 bases at J, leaving 7 bases unmatched. CDR3 length: 15 residues. The germline V gene has CDR1 LGHNA and CDR2 YNFKEQ. CDR3 sequence: CASSLTSGGKDEQFF. The CDR3 nucleotides read TGTGCCAGCAGCCTAACTAGCGGGGGAAAGGATGAGCAGTTCTTC.

The J gene is TRBJ1-1, the V gene TRBV13; no definite D call. Trimming removed 5 bases from V and 5 bases from J, with 12 bases in between. Germline V lookup: CDR1 PRHDT, CDR2 FYEKMQ (reference sequence). This CDR3 region has 13 residues. For the CDR3, the DNA is TGTGCCAGCAGCCCAAAAGAGTGGACTGAAGCTTTCTTT. As protein: CASSPKEWTEAFF. The whole variable domain, remainder taken from reference TRBV13 and TRBJ1-1, is AAGVIQSPRHLIKEKRETATLKCYPIPRHDTVYWYQQGPGQDPQFLISFYEKMQSDKGSIPDRFSAQQFSDYHSELNMSSLELGDSALYFCASSPKEWTEAFFGQGTRLTVV.

The gene calls are TRBV2 and TRBJ1-4, with 9 bases identical to TRBD1. This CDR3 has 15 amino acids. CDR1 SNHLY and CDR2 FYNNEI come from the germline V gene. The trim removed 5 bases at V and 7 bases at J, leaving 8 bases unmatched. Here the CDR3 DNA reads TGTGCCAGCAGTCCCCCACAGGGGGCAAGTGAAAAACTGTTTTTT. This translates into CASSPPQGASEKLFF.

This sequence joins TRBV11-2 and TRBJ1-1; TRBD1 matches 7 bases. J was trimmed by 2 bases and V by 2 bases; bases with no gene match: 8. The CDR3 covers 16 residues. Germline V gene data show CDR1 as SGHAT and CDR2 as FQNNGV. The CDR3 loop reads CASSLTTGQFNTEAFF. The CDR3, as DNA: TGTGCCAGCAGCTTAACTACGGGACAGTTTAACACTGAAGCTTTCTTT.

The chain is built from TRBV19 and TRBJ2-1; no firm D call. The CDR3 consists of 17 residues. Germline CDR1 and CDR2: LNHDA and SQIVND (reference sequence). V dropped 3 bases and J dropped 7 bases, with 22 bases sitting between them. CDR3 coding DNA: TGTGCCAGTAGTATCACCGGAAGTATAGCCATCCAGAATGAGCAGTTCTTC. It codes for CASSITGSIAIQNEQFF.

This clone appeared once. The rearrangement uses TRBV25-1 and TRBJ1-1; D call uncertain. The V gene's germline CDR1 is MGHDK and CDR2 SYGVNS. The CDR3 consists of 16 residues. V dropped 1 base and J dropped 1 base, with 13 bases sitting between them. CDR3 in amino acids: CASSEFEGRKNTEAFF. CDR3 nucleotides: TGTGCCAGCAGTGAATTTGAGGGTAGAAAGAACACTGAAGCTTTCTTT.

The chain carries TRBV5-1 and TRBJ1-4; TRBD1 matches 8 bases. V was pared by 2 bases and J by 5 bases, with 5 bases of the junction left unmatched. Germline values: CDR1 SGHRS, CDR2 YFSETQ. The CDR3 runs 15 residues. The CDR3 loop reads CASSLTTGGNEKLFF. In DNA form, the CDR3 reads TGCGCCAGCAGCTTAACCACAGGGGGAAATGAAAAACTGTTTTTT.

The CDR3 reads CASSLVWDGREPQHF. In nucleotides, the CDR3 is TGTGCCAGCAGCTTGGTCTGGGACGGGAGGGAGCCCCAGCATTTT. The chain joins TRBV5-5 to TRBJ1-5; possible D gene TRBD1, 5 bases. The CDR3 runs to 15 residues. Trimming removed 0 bases at V and 8 bases at J, with 15 bases between. Germline V gene sequence: CDR1 SGHKS, CDR2 YYEKEE (reference sequence).